Listed here are 16 T cell receptor beta chains from one sample, sequenced in a study of T cell repertoires in cytomegalovirus infection. No antigen has been assigned to these receptors. A single record per CDR3 protein comes from TCRdb applying MiXCR to the reads. Of fewer than 900,000 distinct CDR3 sequences listed, under 35% are singletons. The material was cultured CD8+ T cells from PBMCs, obtained from culture after CMV antigen stimulation. The receptors shown here come from a human donor in good health (CMV status not recorded). Some clones in this sample may be carry-over from other donors' samples.

V usage is TRBV6-5 and J usage is TRBJ2-6; D could derive from TRBD1 or TRBD2 (5 bases each). The CDR3 totals 17 residues. The germline V gene has CDR1 MNHEY and CDR2 SVGAGI. V was clipped by 5 bases and J by 0 bases, with 14 bases between them. In DNA form, the CDR3 reads TGTGCCAGCAGTCCCATGGGACCGACCTCTGGGGCCAACGTCCTGACTTTC. Translated: CASSPMGPTSGANVLTF.

The V and J genes are TRBV28 and TRBJ2-7, with D maybe TRBD2 (5 bases). The CDR3 is 14 residues long. Germline lookup yields CDR1 MDHEN and CDR2 SYDVKM. Trimming removed 3 bases from V and 1 base from J, with 10 bases in between. In nucleotides, the CDR3 is TGTGCCAGCAGTTTGAGGGCTGGTTCCTACGAGCAGTACGTC. This encodes CASSLRAGSYEQYV.

The V call is TRBV4-2, the J call TRBJ1-2, with D uncertain. This CDR3 spans 15 amino acids. Germline V lookup: CDR1 LGHNA, CDR2 YNFKEQ. V was trimmed by 0 bases and J by 7 bases, leaving 15 bases between them. The CDR3, as DNA: TGTGCCAGCAGCCAAGATGACCGGTCAGCGGGTGGCTACACCTTC. This translates into CASSQDDRSAGGYTF.

This chain uses TRBV6-2 or TRBV6-3 with TRBJ2-7; no reliable D call. Germline V gene lookup returns CDR1 MNHEY and CDR2 SVGEGT. CDR3 length equals 14 residues. The ends were cut back, 6 bases at V and 0 bases at J, with 12 bases in the middle. The CDR3 nucleotides are TGTGCCAGCAGACCTAGGCACAGCTCCTACGAGCAGTACGTC. Protein sequence: CASRPRHSSYEQYV.

The chain uses TRBV7-6 and TRBJ2-1; no reliable D call. The CDR3 covers 15 residues. The germline V gene has CDR1 SGHVS and CDR2 FNYEAQ. V gave up 3 bases and J gave up 0 bases, with 9 bases separating them. The CDR3 sequence: CASSFEPSSYNEQFF. CDR3 nucleotide sequence: TGTGCCAGCAGCTTTGAGCCGAGCTCCTACAATGAGCAGTTCTTC.

This clonotype was observed a handful of times. The genes are TRBV6-5 and TRBJ2-7; D tentatively fits TRBD1 or TRBD2 (5 bases each). The CDR3 extends over 15 amino acids. CDR1 MNHEY and CDR2 SVGAGI come from the germline V gene. Trimming pared 6 bases from V and 0 bases from J, leaving 15 bases between. The CDR3 here is CASRMGEGPSYEQYV. CDR3 in DNA: TGTGCCAGCAGAATGGGGGAAGGGCCCTCCTACGAGCAGTACGTC.

The J gene is TRBJ2-7, the V gene TRBV7-8; D possibly corresponds to TRBD1 (6 bases). With 2 bases removed from V and 5 bases from J, the gap between germline ends came to 19 bases. The CDR3 extends over 16 amino acids. Germline V lookup: CDR1 SGHVS, CDR2 FQNEAQ. CDR3 bases: TGTGCCAGCAGCTTACCCTCAGGGATAGGGGGAAACGAGCAGTACGTC. This gives the protein CASSLPSGIGGNEQYV.

This clonotype was observed many times. The CDR3 loop is CASSLDRSEKLFF. CDR3 DNA: TGTGCCAGCAGCTTAGACAGGAGTGAAAAACTGTTTTTT. The gene calls are TRBV7-9 and TRBJ1-4; weak D call: TRBD1 (5 bases). V lost 1 base to trimming and J lost 7 bases, with 7 bases between them. This CDR3 contains 13 residues. Germline CDR1 SEHNR, CDR2 FQNEAQ (reference sequence).

V and J are TRBV6-6 and TRBJ2-5, with D possibly TRBD2 on 6 matching bases. Germline-derived CDR1 and CDR2 are MNHNY and SVGAGI (reference sequence). V was cut by 4 bases and J by 4 bases, with 22 bases left in between. The CDR3 length is 17 residues. The CDR3 sequence is CASSSHLVAGYGETQYF. The CDR3, as DNA: TGTGCCAGCAGTTCCCATCTGGTCGCGGGGTATGGAGAGACCCAGTACTTC.

This clonotype was seen only a few times. The chain joins TRBV6-2 or TRBV6-3 to TRBJ2-3; 8 bases agree with TRBD2. The V segment lost 0 bases and the J segment 2 bases; nucleotides outside the gene matches: 10. The CDR3 runs to 18 residues. CDR1 is MNHEY and CDR2 is SVGEGT in the germline V gene. DNA of the CDR3: TGTGCCAGCAGTTACTCGTTCGTCCGGACTAGCCCCACAGATACGCAGTATTTT. Protein product: CASSYSFVRTSPTDTQYF.

This clonotype has just a few counts. The chain has TRBV11-3 and TRBJ2-3; 10 nucleotides line up with TRBD1. The germline CDR1 and CDR2 sequences are SGHNT and YENEEA. Trimming removed 6 bases from V and 6 bases from J; junction bases left unmatched: 9. This CDR3 is built from 15 residues. CDR3 DNA sequence: TGTGCCAGCAGACAGACAGGGGGCCCCCAGGATACGCAGTATTTT. Its protein is CASRQTGGPQDTQYF.

This clonotype was observed a few times. V and J are TRBV12-3 or TRBV12-4 and TRBJ2-7; TRBD2 agrees at 8 bases. J lost 5 bases, V lost 8 bases, and 11 bases had no gene match. CDR3 size: 14 residues. The CDR3 nucleotides read TGTGCCAGCTCCCCCGGGGGGGCCCAGGACGAGCAGTACTTC. Protein sequence: CASSPGGAQDEQYF.

The chain carries TRBV4-1 and TRBJ1-4; 10 bases match TRBD1. This CDR3 has 16 amino acids. The V gene's germline CDR1 is MGHRA and CDR2 YSYEKL. With 8 bases clipped from V and 0 bases from J, the junction kept 6 bases outside the gene matches. Written as DNA, the CDR3 is TGCGCCAGCGCAGACAGGGGGCCAGCAACTAATGAAAAACTGTTTTTT. It yields the protein CASADRGPATNEKLFF.

J is TRBJ2-2 and V is TRBV29-1; D is perhaps TRBD1 (6 bases). The ends were cut back, 5 bases at V and 2 bases at J, with 9 bases in the middle. The CDR3 contains 13 residues. Germline assignment: CDR1 SQVTM and CDR2 ANQGSEA. CDR3 region: CSVRDTNTGELFF. CDR3 bases: TGCAGCGTTCGGGACACTAACACCGGGGAGCTGTTTTTT.

The V and J genes are TRBV27 and TRBJ1-6; 9 positions match TRBD1. With 5 bases clipped from V and 7 bases from J, the junction kept 0 bases outside the gene matches. Germline assignment: CDR1 MNHEY and CDR2 SMNVEV (reference sequence). The CDR3 totals 13 residues. CDR3 nucleotides: TGTGCCAGCAGTGGGACAGGGAATTCACCCCTCCACTTT. This sequence encodes CASSGTGNSPLHF.

This clonotype has just a few counts. The chain employs TRBV6-6 and TRBJ1-1, with D unresolved. This CDR3 spans 20 amino acids. Germline values: CDR1 MNHNY, CDR2 SVGAGI (reference sequence). V was clipped by 0 bases and J by 2 bases, with 25 bases between them. CDR3 protein: CASSYSMFMNTEASNTEAFF. In DNA form, the CDR3 reads TGTGCCAGCAGTTACTCGATGTTCATGAACACTGAAGCCTCCAACACTGAAGCTTTCTTT.